Presented here are 20 T cell receptor beta chains from one specimen sequenced in a study of T cell changes during pregnancy in multiple sclerosis. Produced via immunoSEQ multiplex PCR; TCRdb's table is partial and in-frame only. The sample shows around 67,000 clones, approximately 90% of them seen only once. The source material was peripheral blood, sampled in the first trimester of pregnancy. Every receptor here comes from a female donor with multiple sclerosis, enrolled in a pregnancy study.

The chain has TRBV4-1 and TRBJ2-2; TRBD2 agrees at 12 bases. This CDR3 is 16 amino acids long. From germline, CDR1 is MGHRA and CDR2 YSYEKL. The V and J ends lost 3 bases and 6 bases, in that order; junction bases with no gene match: 5. The CDR3 DNA is TGCGCCAGCAGCCAGAAGACTAGCGGGAGTTCCGGGGAGCTGTTTTTT. Its translation: CASSQKTSGSSGELFF.

This chain uses TRBV6-6 with TRBJ1-4; 9 bases agree with TRBD1. Trimming removed 6 bases from V and 4 bases from J; junction bases left unmatched: 6. In germline, CDR1 is MNHNY, CDR2 SVGAGI (reference sequence). The CDR3 runs to 15 residues. DNA of the CDR3: TGTGCCAGCAGCGCCACAGGGGGCGATAATGAAAAACTGTTTTTT. Translating it yields CASSATGGDNEKLFF.

The chain combines TRBV28 with TRBJ1-3; no reliable D call. This CDR3 has 18 residues. Germline CDR1 and CDR2: MDHEN and SYDVKM. Trimming took 6 bases from V and 0 from J, leaving 21 bases between them. The CDR3 DNA sequence: TGTGCCAGCAGCAAAGCTAATCGTGGCGGCCGCTCTGGAAACACCATATATTTT. This encodes CASSKANRGGRSGNTIYF.

V and J are TRBV6-6 and TRBJ2-7; D possibly corresponds to TRBD2 (6 bases). Germline V gene sequence: CDR1 MNHNY, CDR2 SVGAGI (reference sequence). The CDR3 consists of 11 residues. Trimming removed 8 bases from V and 4 bases from J, with 9 bases in between. The DNA for the CDR3 is TGTGCCAGCGGACTAAGATACGAGCAGTACTTC. Amino acid sequence: CASGLRYEQYF.

This chain connects TRBV5-1 to TRBJ2-1; TRBD2 might be the D (6 bases). The CDR3 covers 14 residues. V was clipped by 4 bases and J by 7 bases, with 15 bases between them. Germline V CDR1 and CDR2: SGHRS, YFSETQ. DNA of the CDR3: TGCGCCAGCAGCACGGGGGACGAATTGAATGAGCAGTTCTTC. Translating it yields CASSTGDELNEQFF.

This clone was detected a few times. The chain links TRBV11-2 to TRBJ2-5; 8 bases agree with TRBD2. The CDR3 totals 14 residues. The J segment lost 4 bases and the V segment lost 2 bases, leaving 3 bases of the junction unmatched. Germline CDR1 reads SGHAT; CDR2 reads FQNNGV. CDR3 amino acids: CASSLSGRGETQYF. As DNA, the CDR3 is TGTGCCAGCAGCTTAAGCGGGAGAGGAGAGACCCAGTACTTC.

This sequence joins TRBV14 and TRBJ2-7; D may be TRBD2 (7 bases). The CDR3 totals 15 residues. The germline gives CDR1 SGHDN, CDR2 FVKESK. Trimming took 4 bases from V and 4 from J, leaving 17 bases between them. For the CDR3, the DNA is TGTGCCAGCAGCCGAAGAGGGGGGGCGAGGTACGAGCAGTACTTC. This gives the protein CASSRRGGARYEQYF.

V usage is TRBV6-5 and J usage is TRBJ2-6; D remains ambiguous. The CDR3 loop spans 15 amino acids. The V gene's germline CDR1 is MNHEY and CDR2 SVGAGI. The V end lost 6 bases, the J end lost 1 base, and 10 bases lay between the germline ends. Here the CDR3 reads CASSSGSSGANVLTF. CDR3 bases: TGTGCCAGCAGCTCGGGTTCTTCTGGGGCCAACGTCCTGACTTTC.

The rearrangement joins TRBV6-4 to TRBJ2-7, with unresolved D. The CDR3 runs to 12 residues. Germline V gene data show CDR1 as MRHNA and CDR2 as SNTAGT. Trimming shortened V by 3 bases and J by 8 bases, and 11 bases separated the two germline ends. The CDR3 DNA reads TGTGCCAGCAGTGATCTGAAGAGGAAGCAGTACTTC. This encodes CASSDLKRKQYF.

The J gene is TRBJ2-1, the V gene TRBV6-5; possible D gene TRBD2, 5 bases. Trimming took 0 bases from V and 2 from J, leaving 11 bases between them. The germline CDR1 and CDR2 sequences are MNHEY and SVGAGI. The CDR3 contains 16 residues. The DNA of the CDR3 is TGTGCCAGCAGTTACTCGACGGGAAAACCCTACAATGAGCAGTTCTTC. Translated: CASSYSTGKPYNEQFF.

In this sample, this clone turned up once. The V and J genes are TRBV11-2 and TRBJ2-1; 7 bases agree with TRBD2. CDR3 length: 16 amino acids. V lost 3 bases and J lost 5; bases outside the gene matches: 10. Germline V gene data show CDR1 as SGHAT and CDR2 as FQNNGV. The CDR3 here is CASSFHLGRGNNEQFF. As DNA, the CDR3 is TGTGCCAGCAGCTTCCATTTGGGGAGGGGAAACAATGAGCAGTTCTTC.

The chain links TRBV10-2 to TRBJ1-2, with a possible D match to TRBD1 (6 bases). V was shortened by 1 base and J by 7 bases, with 19 bases between the two germline ends. CDR3 length equals 16 residues. CDR1 and CDR2 (germline): WSHSY, SAAADI. CDR3 sequence reads: CASSEYRGAGASGYTF. The CDR3 DNA follows: TGCGCCAGCAGTGAGTATAGGGGAGCGGGGGCGAGTGGCTACACCTTC.

This chain joins TRBV6-4 and TRBJ2-2, with 11 bases aligning to TRBD1. CDR3 length: 17 amino acids. J lost 6 bases, V lost 2 bases, and 8 bases had no gene match. Germline loops: CDR1 MRHNA, CDR2 SNTAGT. In DNA, the CDR3 is TGTGCCAGCAGTGACACACCCGGGACAGGGGGTGCCGGGGAGCTGTTTTTT. Residues: CASSDTPGTGGAGELFF.

The chain employs TRBV9 and TRBJ2-2; 8 nucleotides agree with TRBD2. V shed 3 bases, J shed 2 bases, and the junction held 3 bases outside the gene matches. This CDR3 region has 15 residues. The germline V gene has CDR1 SGDLS and CDR2 YYNGEE. The CDR3 reads CASSAGGRNTGELFF. CDR3 nucleotides: TGTGCCAGCAGCGCGGGAGGGAGAAACACCGGGGAGCTGTTTTTT.

The genes are TRBV7-9 and TRBJ1-2, with D unresolved. The CDR3 runs 14 residues. V dropped 1 base and J dropped 8 bases, with 14 bases sitting between them. In germline, CDR1 is SEHNR, CDR2 FQNEAQ (reference sequence). The CDR3 loop is CASSLGLGSDGYTF. The CDR3 DNA sequence: TGTGCCAGCAGCTTAGGATTGGGCAGTGACGGCTACACCTTC.

The CDR3 coding sequence is TGTGCCAGCAGCTCCCCGACTAGCGGGAAACACTACAATGAGCAGTTCTTC. This encodes CASSSPTSGKHYNEQFF. V and J are TRBV7-3 and TRBJ2-1; 11 bases are shared with TRBD2. Germline V gene data show CDR1 as SGHTA and CDR2 as FQGTGA. V gave up 4 bases and J gave up 3 bases; unmatched junction bases: 8. The CDR3 sequence is 17 residues long.

The V and J genes are TRBV19 and TRBJ2-7, with D perhaps matching TRBD1 (6 bases). This CDR3 contains 16 residues. CDR1 is LNHDA, CDR2 SQIVND, per germline (reference sequence). V lost 1 base, J lost 2 bases, and 15 bases lay in between. CDR3 coding DNA: TGTGCCAGTAGTATAGGGACCTGGGGACAAACCTACGAGCAGTACTTC. Translated, it gives CASSIGTWGQTYEQYF. The whole variable domain, filled in from reference TRBV19 and TRBJ2-7, reads DGGITQSPKYLFRKEGQNVTLSCEQNLNHDAMYWYRQDPGQGLRLIYYSQIVNDFQKGDIAEGYSVSREKKESFPLTVTSAQKNPTAFYLCASSIGTWGQTYEQYFGPGTRLTVT.

The CDR3 DNA follows: TGTGCCAGCAGCCAAGGAGGGTATGAGCAGTTCTTC. It specifies CASSQGGYEQFF. This chain connects TRBV27 to TRBJ2-1; a weak D match, TRBD2 (6 bases). The CDR3 consists of 12 residues. V gave up 6 bases and J gave up 8 bases, with 11 bases separating them. Germline lookup yields CDR1 MNHEY and CDR2 SMNVEV (reference sequence).

The rearrangement links TRBV27 to TRBJ2-1, with D possibly matching TRBD2 (6 bases). Trimming left V 8 bases short and J 5 bases short, with 19 bases between. The germline CDR1 and CDR2 sequences are MNHEY and SMNVEV (reference sequence). The CDR3 loop spans 15 amino acids. The DNA for the CDR3 is TGTGCCAGCGCTCTGCCGGGACTCTACAACAATGAGCAGTTCTTC. Its protein is CASALPGLYNNEQFF.

The chain carries TRBV9 and TRBJ1-1; the D is unclear. The germline gives CDR1 SGDLS, CDR2 YYNGEE. The CDR3 covers 15 residues. Trimming cost V 0 bases and J 1 base, with 10 bases left between them. Here the CDR3 DNA reads TGTGCCAGCAGCGTAGGTTCCCGCGGGAACACTGAAGCTTTCTTT. The encoded protein is CASSVGSRGNTEAFF.